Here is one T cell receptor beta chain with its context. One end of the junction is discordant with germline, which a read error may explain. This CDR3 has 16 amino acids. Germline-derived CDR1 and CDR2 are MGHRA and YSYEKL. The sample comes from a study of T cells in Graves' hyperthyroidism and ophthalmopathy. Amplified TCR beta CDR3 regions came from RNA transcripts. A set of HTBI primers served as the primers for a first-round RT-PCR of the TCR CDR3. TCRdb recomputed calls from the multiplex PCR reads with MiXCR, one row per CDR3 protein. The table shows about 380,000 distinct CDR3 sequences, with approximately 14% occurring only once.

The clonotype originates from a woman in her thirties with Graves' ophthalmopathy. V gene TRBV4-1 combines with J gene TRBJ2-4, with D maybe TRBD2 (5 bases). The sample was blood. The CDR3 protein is CASSQAPRGAKNIQYF. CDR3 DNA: TGTGCCAGCAGCCAGGCTCCCCGGGGAGCCAAAAACATTCAGTACTTC.